Listed below are T cell receptor beta chains from one sample, sequenced in a study of blood T cell repertoires in COVID-19. TCRdb's table, derived via immunoSEQ multiplex PCR, lists solely in-frame clones and lacks some. The data contain some 350,000 clones, 85% to 90% of them singletons. Material: peripheral blood. The origin of the receptors is a man aged 18 to 29 with active or convalescent COVID-19. CDR3s include the opening cysteine and the closing phenylalanine or tryptophan. The D gene is left open where the match is weak. Only some rows state a clone size, as once, few, many or a class for expanded clones.

TRBJ2-1 | TRBV7-3 | NA | TRBD1 | CASSLGTGMRGEQFF | TGTGCCAGCAGCTTAGGGACAGGGATGCGAGGGGAGCAGTTCTTC
TRBJ2-3 | TRBV9 | NA | TRBD2 | CASSPRGSGATDTQYF | TGTGCCAGCAGCCCTCGCGGTAGCGGGGCTACAGATACGCAGTATTTT
TRBJ2-5 | TRBV4-1 | NA | TRBD1 | CASSPQGQGSGTQYF | TGCGCCAGCAGCCCCCAGGGACAGGGCTCGGGGACCCAGTACTTC
TRBJ2-2 | TRBV5-1 | NA | NA | CASSLGDVGNTGELFF | TGCGCCAGCAGCTTGGGAGATGTTGGGAACACCGGGGAGCTGTTTTTT
TRBJ1-1 | TRBV18 | NA | NA | CATRPTVNTEAFF | TGTGCCACGCGACCGACTGTGAACACTGAAGCTTTCTTT
TRBJ1-5 | TRBV6-6 | NA | NA | CASRGSNQPQHF | TGTGCCAGCCGGGGGAGCAATCAGCCCCAGCATTTT
TRBJ1-4 | TRBV6-6 | NA | NA | CASSYLADNEKLFF | TGTGCCAGCAGTTACTTGGCAGATAATGAAAAACTGTTTTTT
TRBJ2-7 | TRBV19 | NA | TRBD1 | CASSQDRGAYEQYF | TGTGCCAGTAGTCAAGACAGGGGCGCCTACGAGCAGTACTTC
TRBJ1-5 | TRBV28 | NA | NA | CASRRDLPLGNQPQHF | TGTGCCAGCAGGCGGGACTTACCATTGGGCAATCAGCCCCAGCATTTT
TRBJ1-1 | TRBV11-2 | NA | NA | CASSLEGGTEAFF | TGTGCCAGCAGCTTAGAGGGGGGCACTGAAGCTTTCTTT
TRBJ1-6 | TRBV6-1 | NA | TRBD1 | CASSRDRDGSPLHF | TGTGCCAGCAGCAGGGACAGGGACGGTTCACCCCTCCACTTT
TRBJ2-1 | TRBV5-6 | NA | NA | CASSSMYNPYNEQFF | TGTGCCAGCAGCTCAATGTACAATCCCTACAATGAGCAGTTCTTC
TRBJ2-3 | TRBV19 | once | TRBD2 | CASSETSGYTQYF | TGTGCCAGTAGTGAAACTAGCGGATATACGCAGTATTTT
TRBJ2-1 | TRBV11-3 | NA | TRBD2 | CASSTGTSGKPTVDEQFF | TGTGCCAGCAGCACCGGGACTAGCGGGAAACCTACTGTCGATGAGCAGTTCTTC
TRBJ2-7 | TRBV5-1 | few | TRBD1 | CASSFRTGYEQYF | TGCGCCAGCAGCTTTAGGACAGGGTACGAGCAGTACTTC
TRBJ1-2 | TRBV28 | NA | TRBD1 | CASTPSGQRIGGYTF | TGTGCCAGCACCCCATCGGGACAGAGGATTGGTGGCTACACCTTC
TRBJ2-5 | TRBV11-2 | NA | NA | CASSRGAGETQYF | TGTGCCAGCAGTCGGGGGGCCGGGGAGACCCAGTACTTC
TRBJ1-2 | TRBV14 | NA | NA | CASSQDLTGLNGYTF | TGTGCCAGCAGCCAAGATCTCACAGGGTTAAATGGCTACACCTTC
TRBJ2-7 | TRBV7-3 | NA | NA | CASGPGQGEQYF | TGTGCCAGCGGCCCAGGGCAGGGAGAGCAGTACTTC
TRBJ1-5 | TRBV19 | NA | TRBD1 | CASSYDRGLGQPQHF | TGTGCCAGTAGTTACGACAGGGGGCTTGGTCAGCCCCAGCATTTT
TRBJ2-5 | TRBV12-3/TRBV12-4 | NA | NA | CASSLIGGETQYF | TGTGCCAGCAGTTTAATCGGAGGAGAGACCCAGTACTTC
TRBJ1-6 | TRBV19 | NA | TRBD1 | CASSMTGGGSPLHF | TGTGCCAGTAGTATGACAGGGGGCGGCTCACCCCTCCACTTT
TRBJ1-5 | TRBV29-1 | NA | TRBD1 | CSVGTGENQPQHF | TGCAGCGTTGGGACAGGGGAGAACCAGCCCCAGCATTTT